A single sample is the source of the 22 T cell receptor beta chains below, sequenced in a study of monozygotic twins with cystic fibrosis. Method: immunoSEQ multiplex PCR; TCRdb's copy keeps in-frame clones and lacks some. The table lists roughly 11,000 clones, approximately 96% of them singletons. The source material was blood. These receptors came from a boy aged 5 to 17 with cystic fibrosis.

This chain links TRBV7-2 with TRBJ2-5; D not resolved. Germline CDR1 SGHTA, CDR2 FQGNSA. This CDR3 has 12 residues. V was clipped by 5 bases and J by 2 bases, with 6 bases between them. As DNA, the CDR3 is TGTGCCAGCAGCCTGGCACAAGAGACCCAGTACTTC. It specifies CASSLAQETQYF.

The chain uses TRBV4-3 and TRBJ2-2; D ambiguous. V lost 0 bases and J 6 bases, leaving 5 bases between the germline ends. The CDR3 loop spans 13 amino acids. CDR1 and CDR2 from the germline V gene are LGHNA and YSLEER. The CDR3 DNA is TGCGCCAGCAGCCAAGAAGATCCCGGGGAGCTGTTTTTT. Translated: CASSQEDPGELFF.

The chain is built from TRBV10-1 and TRBJ2-3, with D unclear. The CDR3 is 20 amino acids. V was clipped by 5 bases and J by 1 base, with 28 bases between them. Germline V gives CDR1 WNHNN, CDR2 SYGVQD (reference sequence). CDR3 region: CASSRKTHNQNTTCTDTQYF. CDR3 sequence (DNA): TGCGCCAGCAGTCGGAAGACACACAACCAAAACACCACCTGCACAGATACGCAGTATTTT.

The gene calls are TRBV6-1 and TRBJ1-4; a weak D match, TRBD1 (5 bases). The ends were cut back, 7 bases at V and 5 bases at J, with 11 bases in the middle. Germline lookup yields CDR1 MNHNS and CDR2 SASEGT. The CDR3 is 13 amino acids. For the CDR3, the DNA is TGTGCCAGCATGGGGACGGAGAATGAAAAACTGTTTTTT. It yields the protein CASMGTENEKLFF.

V is TRBV30 and J is TRBJ2-7, with 8 bases matching TRBD1. The CDR3 has 14 amino acids. V lost 2 bases to trimming and J lost 1 base; unmatched junction nucleotides: 4. Germline V gene sequence: CDR1 GTSNPN, CDR2 SVGIG (reference sequence). The CDR3 protein is CAWSIGQGSYEQYF. The CDR3 nucleotides are TGTGCCTGGAGTATAGGACAGGGATCCTACGAGCAGTACTTC.

This sequence joins TRBV6-1 and TRBJ2-1; 9 bases line up with TRBD2. CDR1 and CDR2 (germline): MNHNS, SASEGT. This CDR3 comprises 14 residues. The V segment lost 4 bases and the J segment 4 bases; nucleotides outside the gene matches: 2. As DNA, the CDR3 is TGTGCCAGCAGTGCAGCGGGGGGATACAATGAGCAGTTCTTC. Translation: CASSAAGGYNEQFF.

This chain joins TRBV6-1 and TRBJ1-1; D is perhaps TRBD1 (6 bases). Per the germline V gene, CDR1 is MNHNS and CDR2 is SASEGT. The germline V and J ends were trimmed by 1 base and 3 bases, with 15 bases remaining between them. The CDR3 loop spans 16 amino acids. CDR3 protein: CASSEGATGAYTEAFF. DNA for the CDR3: TGTGCCAGCAGTGAAGGGGCGACGGGGGCTTACACTGAAGCTTTCTTT.

This rearrangement joins TRBV12-1 to TRBJ1-5. TRBV12-1 is listed as a pseudogene. This CDR3 contains 12 residues. The CDR3 loop reads CASSLRRRYRDF. CDR3 nucleotides: TGTGCCAGCAGCTTACGACGCAGATACCGAGATTTT.

In this sample, this clone turned up once. V and J are TRBV27 and TRBJ2-7, with 8 nucleotides matching TRBD2. Germline V gene sequence: CDR1 MNHEY, CDR2 SMNVEV (reference sequence). The V gene end was trimmed by 3 bases and the J gene end by 3 bases; junction bases not matched to a gene: 7. This CDR3 contains 15 residues. The CDR3 bases are TGTGCCAGCAGTTTGGGTGGCGGGGGGATCTACGAGCAGTACTTC. Translation: CASSLGGGGIYEQYF.

The chain has TRBV6-6 and TRBJ2-7, with 7 positions matching TRBD2. V gave up 2 bases and J gave up 1 base; unmatched junction bases: 5. The CDR3 has 15 amino acids. Germline CDR1 and CDR2: MNHNY and SVGAGI (reference sequence). The CDR3 protein is CASSYLSGTSYEQYF. DNA for the CDR3: TGTGCCAGCAGTTACCTGAGCGGGACTTCCTACGAGCAGTACTTC.

The chain is built from TRBV7-9 and TRBJ1-2, with D hard to call. V lost 5 bases and J 6 bases, leaving 19 bases between the germline ends. CDR1 is SEHNR and CDR2 is FQNEAQ in the germline V gene (reference sequence). This CDR3 has 15 amino acids. DNA for the CDR3: TGTGCCAGCAGCGATACCGGGCCCTCTTATAATGGCTACACCTTC. Translating gives CASSDTGPSYNGYTF.

The chain recombines TRBV7-9 with TRBJ2-1; 9 bases are a match to TRBD2. J was trimmed by 4 bases and V by 5 bases; bases with no gene match: 6. CDR1 is SEHNR, CDR2 FQNEAQ, per germline (reference sequence). The CDR3 spans 15 residues. The CDR3 sequence: CASSDTSGRYNEQFF. The CDR3, as DNA: TGTGCCAGCAGCGACACTAGCGGGCGTTACAATGAGCAGTTCTTC.

The chain links TRBV18 to TRBJ1-4; maybe TRBD1 (5 bases). Germline V CDR1 and CDR2: KGHSH, LQKENI. The CDR3 contains 18 residues. V gave up 1 base and J gave up 0 bases, with 15 bases separating them. The CDR3 is CASSPRQGVRPTNEKLFF. CDR3 bases: TGTGCCAGCTCACCACGGCAGGGAGTTAGGCCAACTAATGAAAAACTGTTTTTT.

This chain uses TRBV5-4 with TRBJ2-3; 8 bases line up with TRBD2. CDR1 is SGHNT and CDR2 is YYREEE in the germline V gene (reference sequence). The CDR3 is 17 residues long. V gave up 0 bases and J gave up 4 bases; unmatched junction bases: 10. CDR3 in amino acids: CASSLDGRVGSADTQYF. DNA for the CDR3: TGTGCCAGCAGCTTGGACGGGAGGGTCGGGAGTGCAGATACGCAGTATTTT.

The CDR3: CASSASQGVTDTQYF. CDR3 in DNA: TGTGCCAGCAGCGCATCACAGGGGGTCACAGATACGCAGTATTTT. The V and J genes are TRBV9 and TRBJ2-3; 8 positions match TRBD1. The CDR3 length is 15 residues. CDR1 SGDLS and CDR2 YYNGEE come from the germline V gene. With V trimmed by 3 bases and J by 2 bases, 5 bases remained unmatched.

The gene calls are TRBV7-8 and TRBJ2-3; D gene uncertain. Trimming took off 3 bases at V and 2 bases at J, with 0 bases between the two ends. Germline CDR1 SGHVS, CDR2 FQNEAQ. This CDR3 spans 11 amino acids. The CDR3 DNA sequence: TGTGCCAGCAGCTTCACAGATACGCAGTATTTT. It specifies CASSFTDTQYF.

V and J are TRBV6-6 and TRBJ1-2; no definite D call. The CDR3 sequence is 13 residues long. The germline V gene encodes CDR1 MNHNY and CDR2 SVGAGI (reference sequence). The V and J ends lost 6 bases and 4 bases respectively, with 12 bases between them. The DNA of the CDR3 is TGTGCCAGCAGCTCAACAGCGATCTATGGCTACACCTTC. Translating gives CASSSTAIYGYTF.

This chain connects TRBV5-8 to TRBJ2-1; tentatively, D is TRBD1 (7 bases). The CDR3 totals 15 residues. The V gene lost 3 bases and the J gene lost 4 bases, with 14 bases spanning the gap. The V gene's germline CDR1 is SGHTS and CDR2 YDEGEE. The DNA of the CDR3 is TGTGCCAGCAGCTCAAACAGGGGAGGATACAATGAGCAGTTCTTC. Its translation: CASSSNRGGYNEQFF.

The rearrangement uses TRBV10-2 and TRBJ2-7; 9 bases match TRBD2. The CDR3 spans 15 residues. CDR1 and CDR2 (germline): WSHSY, SAAADI. Trimming took 3 bases from V and 2 from J; bases not matched to a gene: 5. The CDR3 DNA follows: TGCGCCAGCAGTGACGGGGCGGGGGGGGCCTACGAGCAGTACTTC. Protein sequence: CASSDGAGGAYEQYF.

V gene TRBV7-9 combines with J gene TRBJ1-2; D call uncertain. Germline V gene sequence: CDR1 SEHNR, CDR2 FQNEAQ (reference sequence). The CDR3 covers 13 residues. V was pared by 3 bases and J by 6 bases, with 11 bases between. CDR3 coding DNA: TGTGCCAGCAGCTTCGAGGGATCTAATGGCTACACCTTC. Its translation is CASSFEGSNGYTF.

The chain has TRBV7-9 and TRBJ1-1; 7 nucleotides line up with TRBD1. The CDR3 sequence is 13 residues long. Germline V gives CDR1 SEHNR, CDR2 FQNEAQ (reference sequence). Trimming took 6 bases from V and 3 from J; bases not matched to a gene: 4. CDR3 protein: CASSGTEDTEAFF. The DNA of the CDR3 is TGTGCCAGCAGTGGGACAGAGGACACTGAAGCTTTCTTT. Using reference TRBV7-9 and TRBJ1-1 for the parts outside the CDR3, the full variable domain is DTGVSQNPRHKITKRGQNVTFRCDPISEHNRLYWYRQTLGQGPEFLTYFQNEAQLEKSRLLSDRFSAERPKGSFSTLEIQRTEQGDSAMYLCASSGTEDTEAFFGQGTRLTVV.

J is TRBJ2-5 and V is TRBV6-6; D might be TRBD2 (7 bases). The CDR3 extends over 15 amino acids. Germline CDR1 reads MNHNY; CDR2 reads SVGAGI (reference sequence). V dropped 2 bases and J dropped 5 bases, with 15 bases sitting between them. The CDR3 reads CASSYRGEGGETQYF. The DNA for the CDR3 is TGTGCCAGCAGTTACCGGGGTGAGGGGGGGGAGACCCAGTACTTC.